This TCR beta chain was sequenced in a study of metastatic and nonmetastatic thyroid tumors. About the study: Across peripheral blood and tumor or nodule tissue samples taken from malignant and benign thyroid patients, the repertoires were compared with one another.

Every patient was untreated before thyroid surgery. This clone was counted at least ten times. The antigen remains undetermined. Study-wide results and caveats: Reports indicated that malignant thyroid tumors showed significantly higher TCR beta diversity than benign nodules did, in blood and tumor.

Source study methods: A papillary thyroid cancer distant-metastasis classifier was built from CDR3 differences across clinicopathological groups. TCRdb re-clonotyped the PCR reads through MiXCR. These V and J calls are TCRdb output, not the study's own analysis. This table has 25,000 to 30,000 clones, approximately 15% appearing once. The germline gives CDR1 SNHLY, CDR2 FYNNEI. The CDR3 sequence is 13 residues long. The V gene lost 9 bases and the J gene lost 7 bases, with 16 bases spanning the gap. Specimen: blood. This sequence joins TRBV2 and TRBJ2-1; D call uncertain. The sequence was obtained from a male donor with papillary thyroid cancer or a benign thyroid nodule (not recorded which). Some clones in this sample may be carry-over from other donors' samples. For the CDR3, the DNA is TGTGCCAGACAGCGCGATGGGTGGAATGAGCAGTTCTTC. It is translated as CARQRDGWNEQFF.